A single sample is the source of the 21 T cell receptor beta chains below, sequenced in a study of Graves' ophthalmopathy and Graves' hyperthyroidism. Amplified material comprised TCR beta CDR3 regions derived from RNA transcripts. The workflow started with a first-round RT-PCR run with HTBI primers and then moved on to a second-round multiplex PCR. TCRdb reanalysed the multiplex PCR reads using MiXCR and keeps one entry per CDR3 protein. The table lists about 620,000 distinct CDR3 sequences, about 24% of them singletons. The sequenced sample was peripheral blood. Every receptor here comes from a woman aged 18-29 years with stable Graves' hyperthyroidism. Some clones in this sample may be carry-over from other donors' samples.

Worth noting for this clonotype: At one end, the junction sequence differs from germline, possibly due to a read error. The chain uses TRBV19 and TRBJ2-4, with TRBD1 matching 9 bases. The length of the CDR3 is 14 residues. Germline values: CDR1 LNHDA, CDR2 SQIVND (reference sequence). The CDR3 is CASSYRDRENIKYF. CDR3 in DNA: TGTGCCAGTAGTTACCGGGACAGGGAAAACATTAAGTACTTC.

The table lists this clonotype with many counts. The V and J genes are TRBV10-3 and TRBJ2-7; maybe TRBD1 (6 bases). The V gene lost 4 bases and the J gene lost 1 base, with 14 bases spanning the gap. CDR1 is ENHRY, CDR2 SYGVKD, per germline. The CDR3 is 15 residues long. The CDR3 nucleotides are TGTGCCATCAGTGCGTATCAGGGGTTGTCCTACGAGCAGTACTTC. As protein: CAISAYQGLSYEQYF.

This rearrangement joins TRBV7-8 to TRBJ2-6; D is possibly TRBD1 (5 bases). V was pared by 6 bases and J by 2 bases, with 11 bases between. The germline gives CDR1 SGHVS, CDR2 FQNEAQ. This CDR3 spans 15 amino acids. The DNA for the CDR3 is TGTGCCAGCAGTCAACAGGCTGCTGGGGCCAACGTCCTGACTTTC. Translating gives CASSQQAAGANVLTF.

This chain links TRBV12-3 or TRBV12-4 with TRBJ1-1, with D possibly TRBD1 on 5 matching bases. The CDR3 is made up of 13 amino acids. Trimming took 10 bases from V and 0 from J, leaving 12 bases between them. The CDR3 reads CANKRGLNTEAFF. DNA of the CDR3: TGTGCCAACAAACGGGGGTTGAACACTGAAGCTTTCTTT.

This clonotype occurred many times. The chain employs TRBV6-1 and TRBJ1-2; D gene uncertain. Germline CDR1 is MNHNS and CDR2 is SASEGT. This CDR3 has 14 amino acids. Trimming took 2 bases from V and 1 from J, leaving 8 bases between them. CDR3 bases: TGTGCCAGCAGTGAATCGGACCTTAACTATGGCTACACCTTC. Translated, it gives CASSESDLNYGYTF.

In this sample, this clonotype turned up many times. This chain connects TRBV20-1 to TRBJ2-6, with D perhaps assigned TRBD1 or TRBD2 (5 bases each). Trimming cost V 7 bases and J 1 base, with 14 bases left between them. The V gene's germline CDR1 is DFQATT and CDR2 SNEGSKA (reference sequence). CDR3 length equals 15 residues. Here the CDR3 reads CSGTGQGSGANVLTF. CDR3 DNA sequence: TGCAGTGGGACGGGGCAGGGTTCTGGGGCCAACGTCCTGACTTTC.

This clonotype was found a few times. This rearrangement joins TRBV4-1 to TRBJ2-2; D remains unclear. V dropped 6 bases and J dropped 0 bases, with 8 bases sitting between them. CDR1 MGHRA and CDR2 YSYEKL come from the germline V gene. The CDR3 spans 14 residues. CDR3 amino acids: CASRGSANTGELFF. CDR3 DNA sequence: TGCGCCAGCAGGGGTTCCGCGAACACCGGGGAGCTGTTTTTT.

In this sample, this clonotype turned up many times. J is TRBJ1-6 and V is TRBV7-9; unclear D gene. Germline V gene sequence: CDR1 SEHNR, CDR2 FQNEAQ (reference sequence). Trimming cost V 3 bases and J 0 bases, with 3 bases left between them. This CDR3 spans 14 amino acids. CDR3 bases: TGTGCCAGCAGCTTTGGCTCCTATAATTCACCCCTCCACTTT. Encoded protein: CASSFGSYNSPLHF. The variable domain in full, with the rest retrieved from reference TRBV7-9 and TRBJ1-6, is DTGVSQNPRHKITKRGQNVTFRCDPISEHNRLYWYRQTLGQGPEFLTYFQNEAQLEKSRLLSDRFSAERPKGSFSTLEIQRTEQGDSAMYLCASSFGSYNSPLHFGNGTRLTVT.

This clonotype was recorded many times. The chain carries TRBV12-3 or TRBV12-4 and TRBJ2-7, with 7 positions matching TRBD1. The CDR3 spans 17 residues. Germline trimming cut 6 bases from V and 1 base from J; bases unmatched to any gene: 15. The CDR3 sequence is CASRGTRRGPRSYEQYF. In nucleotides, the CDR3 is TGTGCCAGCAGGGGAACTCGTAGGGGGCCCAGATCCTACGAGCAGTACTTC.

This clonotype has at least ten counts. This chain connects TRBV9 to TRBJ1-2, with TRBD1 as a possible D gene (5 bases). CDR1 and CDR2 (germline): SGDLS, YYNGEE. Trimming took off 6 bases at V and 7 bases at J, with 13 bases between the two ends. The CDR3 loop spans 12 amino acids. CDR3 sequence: CASKGPKAGYTF. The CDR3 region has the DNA TGTGCCAGCAAGGGACCAAAGGCTGGCTACACCTTC.

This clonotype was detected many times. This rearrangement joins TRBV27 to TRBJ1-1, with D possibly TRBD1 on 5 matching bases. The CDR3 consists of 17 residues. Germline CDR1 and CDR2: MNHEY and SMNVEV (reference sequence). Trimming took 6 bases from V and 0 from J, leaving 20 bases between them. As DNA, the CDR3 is TGTGCCAGCAGCTCCTGGGCGGGGCCCCTCATGAACACTGAAGCTTTCTTT. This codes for CASSSWAGPLMNTEAFF.

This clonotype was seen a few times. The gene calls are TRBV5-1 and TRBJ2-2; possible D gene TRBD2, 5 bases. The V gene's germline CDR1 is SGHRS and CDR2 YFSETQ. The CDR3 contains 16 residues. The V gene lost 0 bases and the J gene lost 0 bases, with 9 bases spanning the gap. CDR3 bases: TGCGCCAGCAGCTTGGAGCCGGGGACGAACACCGGGGAGCTGTTTTTT. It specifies CASSLEPGTNTGELFF.

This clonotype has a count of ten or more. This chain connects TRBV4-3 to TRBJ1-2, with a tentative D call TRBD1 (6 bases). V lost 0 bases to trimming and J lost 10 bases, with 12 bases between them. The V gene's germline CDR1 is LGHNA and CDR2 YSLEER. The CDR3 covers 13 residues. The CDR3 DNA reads TGCGCCAGCAGCCAAGAAACAGGGAGGGTCTACACCTTC. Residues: CASSQETGRVYTF.

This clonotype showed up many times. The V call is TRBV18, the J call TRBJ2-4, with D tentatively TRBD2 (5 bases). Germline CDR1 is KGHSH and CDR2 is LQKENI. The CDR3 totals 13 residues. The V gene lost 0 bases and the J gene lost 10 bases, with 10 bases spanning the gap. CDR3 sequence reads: CASSPPPGGIQYF. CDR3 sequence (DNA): TGTGCCAGCTCACCACCCCCAGGCGGGATTCAGTACTTC.

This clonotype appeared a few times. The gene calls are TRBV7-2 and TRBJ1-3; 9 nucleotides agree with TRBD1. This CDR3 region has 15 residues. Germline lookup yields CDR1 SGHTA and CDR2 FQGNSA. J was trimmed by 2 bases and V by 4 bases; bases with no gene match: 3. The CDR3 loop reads CASSYGTGTGNTIYF. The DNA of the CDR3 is TGTGCCAGCAGCTATGGGACAGGGACTGGAAACACCATATATTTT.

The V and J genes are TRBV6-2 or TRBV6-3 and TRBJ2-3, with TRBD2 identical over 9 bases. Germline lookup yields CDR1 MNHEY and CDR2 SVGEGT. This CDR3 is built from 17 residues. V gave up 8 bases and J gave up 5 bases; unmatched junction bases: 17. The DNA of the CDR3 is TGTGCCAGCCAGCAGTCGTTAGGGTTAGCGGGAGTAGATACGCAGTATTTT. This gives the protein CASQQSLGLAGVDTQYF.

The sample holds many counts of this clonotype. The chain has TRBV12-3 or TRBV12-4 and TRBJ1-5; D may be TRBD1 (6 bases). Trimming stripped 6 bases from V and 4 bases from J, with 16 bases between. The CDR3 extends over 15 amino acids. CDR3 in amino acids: CASRHGQFGNQPQHF. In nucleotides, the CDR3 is TGTGCCAGCAGACACGGACAGTTCGGGAATCAGCCCCAGCATTTT.

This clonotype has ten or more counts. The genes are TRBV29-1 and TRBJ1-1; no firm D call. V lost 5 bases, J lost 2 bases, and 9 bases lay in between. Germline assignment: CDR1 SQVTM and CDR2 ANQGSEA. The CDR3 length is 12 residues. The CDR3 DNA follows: TGCAGCGTTCATACATATAACACTGAAGCTTTCTTT. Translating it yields CSVHTYNTEAFF.

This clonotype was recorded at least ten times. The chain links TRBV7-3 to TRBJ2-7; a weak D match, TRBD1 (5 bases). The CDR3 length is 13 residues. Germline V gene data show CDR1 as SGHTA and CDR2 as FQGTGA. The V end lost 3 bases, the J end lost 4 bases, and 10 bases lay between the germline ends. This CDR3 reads CASSFLSGYEQYF. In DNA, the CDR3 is TGTGCCAGCAGCTTCTTGTCAGGGTACGAGCAGTACTTC.

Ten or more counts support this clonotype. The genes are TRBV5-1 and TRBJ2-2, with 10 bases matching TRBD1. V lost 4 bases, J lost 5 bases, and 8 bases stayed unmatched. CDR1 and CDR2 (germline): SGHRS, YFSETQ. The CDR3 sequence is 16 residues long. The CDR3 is CASSRRGQGKTGELFF. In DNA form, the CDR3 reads TGCGCCAGCAGCAGACGGGGACAGGGGAAGACCGGGGAGCTGTTTTTT.

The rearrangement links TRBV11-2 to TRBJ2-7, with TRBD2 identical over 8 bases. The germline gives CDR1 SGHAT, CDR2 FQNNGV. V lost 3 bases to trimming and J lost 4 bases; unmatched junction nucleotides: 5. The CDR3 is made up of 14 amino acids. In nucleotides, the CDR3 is TGTGCCAGCAGCTTTGGTAGCGGGAAGTACGAGCAGTACTTC. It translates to CASSFGSGKYEQYF.